The 20 T cell receptor beta chains in this list originate from one sample, sequenced in a study of tumor-infiltrating lymphocytes in primary liver carcinoma. Starting from roughly 0.5 ug of total RNA, TCR beta cDNA was produced with a primer in the constant region. ARM-PCR was slightly modified, and three nested multiplex PCR rounds with it gave rise to the TCR beta libraries. The first two PCR rounds, roughly 11 cycles each, used TRBV1-TRBV30 forward primers and a C-beta reverse primer. Via MiXCR, TCRdb re-called the multiplex PCR reads, giving one row per CDR3 protein. The data contain 95,000 to 150,000 distinct CDR3 sequences, roughly three fifths of them singletons. Scientists recovered RNA and DNA together from about 21-30 mg of unsorted bulk tissue. Sequencing was performed on liver tumor tissue from sampling region 3. Subset reported: tumor region T3, left-lateral pole. These receptors were obtained from a woman aged 60 to 75 with primary liver carcinoma and hepatitis B virus infection.

Remarks on this clonotype: The conserved phenylalanine or tryptophan is not found at the CDR3 terminus, so this likely reflects a read error. This chain joins TRBV7-9 and TRBJ2-2; no definite D call. CDR1 and CDR2 (germline): SEHNR, FQNEAQ (reference sequence). CDR3 length: 11 amino acids. The CDR3 protein is CTSSLSGELFI. The CDR3 nucleotides read TGTACCAGCAGCCTGTCCGGGGAGCTGTTTATT.

Remarks on this clonotype: Likely a read error: the CDR3 ends without its conserved phenylalanine or tryptophan. The chain employs TRBV28 and TRBJ1-1; TRBD1 aligns across 7 bases. The CDR3 consists of 15 residues. Germline CDR1 reads MDHEN; CDR2 reads SYDVKM. The CDR3 sequence: CASRKSGGLNTEAFY. The CDR3 DNA follows: TGCGCCAGCAGAAAATCAGGGGGTTTGAACACTGAAGCTTTCTAT.

This chain links TRBV2 with TRBJ1-1; tentatively, D is TRBD1 (5 bases). CDR1 is SNHLY and CDR2 is FYNNEI in the germline V gene. V was trimmed by 7 bases and J by 0 bases, leaving 12 bases between them. The CDR3 covers 14 residues. The CDR3 DNA reads TGTGCCAGCAACCCCGGGACCCTGAACACTGAAGCTTTCTTT. This encodes CASNPGTLNTEAFF.

In this sample, this clonotype turned up a few times. The chain joins TRBV29-1 to TRBJ2-3; D tentatively reads TRBD1 or TRBD2 (5 bases each). The CDR3 spans 13 residues. Deletions cut 4 bases from V and 8 bases from J, with 16 bases between. Germline CDR1 is SQVTM and CDR2 is ANQGSEA. The CDR3 sequence: CSVAEGAGVTQYF. CDR3 in DNA: TGCAGCGTTGCGGAAGGGGCGGGCGTTACGCAGTATTTT.

The chain joins TRBV29-1 to TRBJ2-4; D not certain. CDR1 is SQVTM, CDR2 ANQGSEA, per germline. The CDR3 is 13 residues long. The V end was cut by 2 bases, the J end by 9 bases, with 14 bases between. The DNA of the CDR3 is TGCAGCGTTGAACACGGAGCCCGAAGCATTCAGTACTTC. Residues: CSVEHGARSIQYF.

Regarding this clonotype: Compared with germline, one end of the junction differs, possibly owing to a read error. The rearrangement links TRBV11-2 to TRBJ1-2; D remains unclear. This CDR3 comprises 13 residues. The V gene's germline CDR1 is SGHAT and CDR2 FQNNGV. CDR3 amino acids: CASNLEALSGYTF. The CDR3 DNA follows: TGTGCCAGCAACTTAGAAGCGTTATCGGGCTACACCTTC.

On this clonotype itself: A read error is possible here, since a much larger clone lies one base away. This chain connects TRBV30 to TRBJ1-1; D perhaps matches TRBD1 (5 bases). Germline V gene sequence: CDR1 GTSNPN, CDR2 SVGIG (reference sequence). The CDR3 contains 15 residues. CDR3 DNA sequence: TGTGCCTGGAAACATAGAGGCGGAGAGGACACTGAAGCTTACTTT. Its translation: CAWKHRGGEDTEAYF.

A note on this clonotype: A junction end diverges from the germline sequence, so it may reflect a read error. The chain has TRBV29-1 and TRBJ2-7; 11 bases line up with TRBD2. Germline CDR1 reads SQVTM; CDR2 reads ANQGSEA. The length of the CDR3 is 14 residues. CDR3 in DNA: TGCAGCATTGCGCTAACTAGCGGGAGTAGGGAGCAGTATTTC. It codes for CSIALTSGSREQYF.

A word on this clonotype: The conserved phenylalanine or tryptophan is not found at the CDR3 terminus, so this likely reflects a read error. Because the CDR3's place on the DNA is in doubt, the DNA is left out and the CDR3 is given as listed by TCRdb. The chain links TRBV21-1 to TRBJ2-1; the table's D call TRBD1 went unverified against the DNA. TRBV21-1 is an annotated pseudogene. The CDR3 contains 19 residues when both ends are counted. CDR3 amino acids: CAGTPKGQDRDGTYNEQFS.

For this clonotype: With a much larger clone just one base away, this may be a read error. J is TRBJ2-1 and V is TRBV7-9; 7 bases match TRBD2. The CDR3 totals 14 residues. The germline V gene has CDR1 SEHNR and CDR2 FQNEAQ (reference sequence). The chain's CDR3 is CASSLSGGPNGQFF. The CDR3 bases are TGTGCCAGCAGCTTATCGGGAGGCCCCAATGGGCAGTTCTTC. Together with reference TRBV7-9 and TRBJ2-1, the CDR3 gives the full variable domain: DTGVSQNPRHKITKRGQNVTFRCDPISEHNRLYWYRQTLGQGPEFLTYFQNEAQLEKSRLLSDRFSAERPKGSFSTLEIQRTEQGDSAMYLCASSLSGGPNGQFFGPGTRLTVL.

The rearrangement uses TRBV11-3 and TRBJ2-1; 9 nucleotides match TRBD2. Germline V gene lookup returns CDR1 SGHNT and CDR2 YENEEA. There are 15 residues in the CDR3. Written as DNA, the CDR3 is TGTACCAACAGCCCTCGGGCTAGCGGGAACAATGAGCAGTTCTTC. Its translation: CTNSPRASGNNEQFF. Full variable domain (rest looked up from reference TRBV11-3 and TRBJ2-1): EAGVVQSPRYKIIEKKQPVAFWCNPISGHNTLYWYLQNLGQGPELLIRYENEEAVDDSQLPKDRFSAERLKGVDSTLKIQPAELGDSAVYLCTNSPRASGNNEQFFGPGTRLTVL.

About this clonotype: Because it lacks the conserved phenylalanine or tryptophan at the end, this CDR3 is likely a read error. It is unclear where the CDR3 begins or ends on the DNA, so no DNA is shown, and the CDR3 is as TCRdb lists it. V usage is TRBV6-5 and J usage is TRBJ1-6; the table's D gene call, TRBD1, was not cross checked with the DNA. The CDR3 length equals 17 residues, ends included. In germline, CDR1 is MNHEY, CDR2 SVGAGI. The chain's CDR3 is CASSQSVGVGDNRPLLI.

V usage is TRBV20-1 and J usage is TRBJ2-1; D is possibly TRBD1 (6 bases). The CDR3 is 17 amino acids. The germline V and J ends were trimmed by 6 bases and 0 bases, with 21 bases remaining between them. The V gene's germline CDR1 is DFQATT and CDR2 SNEGSKA (reference sequence). CDR3 DNA sequence: TGCAGTGCCTCAGGGGCTAGCAGGCCCAGCTCCTACAATGAGCAGTTCTTC. Amino acid sequence: CSASGASRPSSYNEQFF.

As for this clonotype: Because it lacks the conserved phenylalanine or tryptophan at the end, this CDR3 is likely a read error. The gene calls are TRBV10-2 and TRBJ2-1, with D unclear. Trimming took off 2 bases at V and 3 bases at J, with 5 bases between the two ends. CDR1 is WSHSY, CDR2 SAAADI, per germline. The CDR3 is 13 amino acids. The DNA for the CDR3 is TGCGCCAGCAGTGAGACGGTCTACAATGAGCAGTTCATC. The encoded protein is CASSETVYNEQFI.

With respect to this clonotype: This may stem from a read error, because a much larger clone lies one nucleotide away. Since no conserved phenylalanine or tryptophan closes the CDR3, a read error is the likely cause. The genes are TRBV10-3 and TRBJ1-4, with D maybe TRBD1 (5 bases). Trimming pared 2 bases from V and 12 bases from J, leaving 13 bases between. This CDR3 comprises 13 residues. Germline CDR1 reads ENHRY; CDR2 reads SYGVKD. The DNA of the CDR3 is TGTGCCATCAGTGAGCAGGGCCTTGGGGAACTGTTTTCT. This encodes CAISEQGLGELFS.

Turning to this clonotype: Mismatch with germline at one junction end may stem from a read error. The V call is TRBV7-8, the J call TRBJ1-2; no clear D gene. The CDR3 runs to 13 residues. Per germline, CDR1 SGHVS and CDR2 FQNEAQ. In DNA form, the CDR3 reads TGTGCCAGCAGCTTAGGCGCTAACTGTGGCTACACCTTC. Protein product: CASSLGANCGYTF.

As regards this clonotype: A read error may produce the germline difference seen at one junction end. V and J are TRBV28 and TRBJ2-1; D perhaps matches TRBD2 (5 bases). CDR3 length: 13 amino acids. Germline-derived CDR1 and CDR2 are MDHEN and SYDVKM. The CDR3 DNA follows: TGTGTCAGCAGTCACGGGGCCTACAATGAGCAGTTCTTC. Translated, it gives CVSSHGAYNEQFF.

To note about this clonotype: A much larger clone is a single base away; this may be a read error. V gene TRBV5-1 combines with J gene TRBJ1-1; D gene unclear. This CDR3 contains 13 residues. Germline-derived CDR1 and CDR2 are SGHRS and YFSETQ. Trimming removed 3 bases at V and 1 base at J, with 7 bases between. The CDR3 DNA reads TGCGCCAGCAGCTCGTATACGAACACTGAAGCTTTCTTT. It is translated as CASSSYTNTEAFF.

A remark on this clonotype: This clone may be a read error of a much larger clone one base away. The chain links TRBV5-1 to TRBJ1-1; D uncertain. Trimming left V 0 bases short and J 2 bases short, with 8 bases between. Germline V gives CDR1 SGHRS, CDR2 YFSETQ. The CDR3 has 14 amino acids. The CDR3 DNA reads as TGCGCCAGCAGCTTGGGGGCGTCCAACACTGAAGCTTTCTTT. It is translated as CASSLGASNTEAFF.

The J gene is TRBJ1-2, the V gene TRBV11-2; a possible D gene is TRBD1 (6 bases). V lost 11 bases to trimming and J lost 8 bases, with 21 bases between them. CDR3 size: 13 residues. In germline, CDR1 is SGHAT, CDR2 FQNNGV. CDR3 sequence (DNA): TGTGCCGGCTGCCACGAGGGGGGTGGAGGCTACACCTTC. It codes for CAGCHEGGGGYTF. The whole variable domain, remainder taken from reference TRBV11-2 and TRBJ1-2, is EAGVAQSPRYKIIEKRQSVAFWCNPISGHATLYWYQQILGQGPKLLIQFQNNGVVDDSQLPKDRFSAERLKGVDSTLKIQPAKLEDSAVYLCAGCHEGGGGYTFGSGTRLTVV.